This entry features one T cell receptor beta chain sequence. Its specificity is unknown. Every isolated RNA sample was fully reverse transcribed, so sequencing captured expressed TCRB transcripts. TCRdb's table, derived via immunoSEQ multiplex PCR, lists solely in-frame clones and lacks some. The sample has about 260,000 clones, roughly 22% seen once; the top ten hold less than 0.035%. Germline assignment: CDR1 SGHNT and CDR2 YYREEE (reference sequence). Trimming cost V 4 bases and J 6 bases; bases outside gene matches: 10. This CDR3 contains 16 residues. These data come from a study of beta chain features in type 1 diabetes. Study-level results: In all four CD4+ subsets, TCRB CDR3 length was significantly, moderately reduced in type 1 diabetes. Within patients, naive, central memory and Treg TCRB repertoires seemed more similar than within healthy donors. Lower insertion and higher deletion counts appeared at VDJ junctions in type 1 diabetes patients.

Sequences were obtained from naive CD4+ T cells from blood. The sequence was collected from a woman between 35 and 50 years old with type 1 diabetes. The V gene is TRBV5-4, the J gene TRBJ2-1, with 10 bases that match TRBD2. CDR3 protein: CASSNRAGGALNEQFF. The CDR3, as DNA: TGTGCCAGCAGCAACCGAGCGGGGGGGGCCCTCAATGAGCAGTTCTTC.